The 18 T cell receptor beta chains below come from one sample, sequenced in a study of blood T cell repertoires in COVID-19. The data were produced by immunoSEQ multiplex PCR, yet TCRdb's version contains in-frame clones alone and is incomplete. The sample holds 90,000 to 150,000 clones; 88% are singletons and the top ten take roughly 1%. Specimen: peripheral blood. These receptors came from a woman aged 50 to 60 with active or convalescent COVID-19.

The rearrangement uses TRBV7-2 and TRBJ2-7; D might be TRBD2 (6 bases). The germline gives CDR1 SGHTA, CDR2 FQGNSA. The CDR3 has 16 amino acids. The V gene lost 1 base and the J gene lost 7 bases, with 20 bases spanning the gap. In nucleotides, the CDR3 is TGTGCCAGCAGCTTAGAATCGGGGCGGGGAGTAAGGGAGCAGTACTTC. This translates into CASSLESGRGVREQYF.

The chain recombines TRBV28 with TRBJ1-5; 9 nucleotides agree with TRBD1. The germline V gene encodes CDR1 MDHEN and CDR2 SYDVKM. V dropped 5 bases and J dropped 1; count of bases not matched to a gene: 15. The CDR3 is 19 residues long. The CDR3 sequence is CASSPPPGTGKWSNQPQHF. Written as DNA, the CDR3 is TGTGCCAGCAGTCCACCCCCTGGGACAGGGAAGTGGAGCAATCAGCCCCAGCATTTT. The complete variable domain, with remaining parts taken from reference TRBV28 and TRBJ1-5, reads DVKVTQSSRYLVKRTGEKVFLECVQDMDHENMFWYRQDPGLGLRLIYFSYDVKMKEKGDIPEGYSVSREKKERFSLILESASTNQTSMYLCASSPPPGTGKWSNQPQHFGDGTRLSIL.

This clone came up a few times. The chain has TRBV28 and TRBJ2-1; 7 bases are shared with TRBD2. Germline loops: CDR1 MDHEN, CDR2 SYDVKM. The ends lost 5 bases at V and 0 bases at J; junction bases unmatched: 4. The CDR3 runs 15 residues. Written as DNA, the CDR3 is TGTGCCAGCAGTCTTACTAGCGACTCCTACAATGAGCAGTTCTTC. Translated, it gives CASSLTSDSYNEQFF.

The chain has TRBV2 and TRBJ1-5, with unresolved D. Between the trimmed V and J ends, which lost 8 bases and 3 bases, there was a span of 14 bases. The CDR3 totals 14 residues. Germline CDR1 is SNHLY and CDR2 is FYNNEI. The CDR3 sequence: CASHGVGSNQPQHF. CDR3 bases: TGTGCCAGCCACGGAGTGGGTTCCAATCAGCCCCAGCATTTT.

A single count supports this clone. This chain links TRBV7-9 with TRBJ2-2; 8 nucleotides match TRBD2. The CDR3 runs 16 residues. The J segment lost 3 bases and the V segment lost 1 base, leaving 4 bases of the junction unmatched. Germline CDR1 SEHNR, CDR2 FQNEAQ (reference sequence). The CDR3 loop is CASSLGGAGDTGELFF. In nucleotides, the CDR3 is TGTGCCAGCAGCTTAGGGGGAGCGGGAGACACCGGGGAGCTGTTTTTT.

The chain is built from TRBV9 and TRBJ2-1, with D possibly being TRBD2 (5 bases). Germline V CDR1 and CDR2: SGDLS, YYNGEE. CDR3 size: 14 residues. Between the trimmed V and J ends, which lost 2 bases and 5 bases, there was a span of 11 bases. CDR3 in amino acids: CASSVGLADNEQFF. CDR3 nucleotide sequence: TGTGCCAGCAGCGTCGGACTGGCAGACAATGAGCAGTTCTTC.

This chain connects TRBV19 to TRBJ1-5, with 7 bases lining up with TRBD1. The length of the CDR3 is 14 residues. V lost 5 bases and J lost 6; bases outside the gene matches: 7. Per the germline V gene, CDR1 is LNHDA and CDR2 is SQIVND (reference sequence). The CDR3 loop is CASSSQGRGQPQHF. CDR3 bases: TGTGCCAGTAGTTCACAGGGGCGGGGTCAGCCCCAGCATTTT.

This chain uses TRBV28 with TRBJ2-3, with D tentatively TRBD2 (5 bases). V dropped 6 bases and J dropped 0 bases, with 16 bases sitting between them. Germline CDR1 reads MDHEN; CDR2 reads SYDVKM. The CDR3 runs to 16 residues. CDR3 bases: TGTGCCAGCAGCTCAACCCGGGAAACTAGCACAGATACGCAGTATTTT. It translates to CASSSTRETSTDTQYF.

The V call is TRBV2, the J call TRBJ2-5, with TRBD1 identical over 12 bases. Germline trimming cut 4 bases from V and 5 bases from J; bases unmatched to any gene: 5. The CDR3 is 15 residues long. Germline V lookup: CDR1 SNHLY, CDR2 FYNNEI. In DNA, the CDR3 is TGTGCCAGCAGTGTGGGACAGGGGGCTGGGGAGACCCAGTACTTC. It encodes CASSVGQGAGETQYF.

The V and J genes are TRBV28 and TRBJ2-1, with 7 bases that match TRBD2. Germline values: CDR1 MDHEN, CDR2 SYDVKM. J gave up 6 bases and V 6 bases, and 2 bases lay outside the gene matches. This CDR3 is built from 12 residues. The CDR3 DNA is TGTGCCAGCAGGTGGACTAGCAATGAGCAGTTCTTC. Translation gives CASRWTSNEQFF.

CDR3 protein: CASSRTGGSGNTIYF. The DNA of the CDR3 is TGTGCCAGCAGCAGAACAGGGGGCTCTGGAAACACCATATATTTT. The J gene is TRBJ1-3, the V gene TRBV7-8, with 8 bases aligning to TRBD1. From germline, CDR1 is SGHVS and CDR2 FQNEAQ. The CDR3 totals 15 residues. Trimming cost V 5 bases and J 0 bases; bases outside gene matches: 3. Full variable domain (outside the CDR3, taken from reference TRBV7-8 and TRBJ1-3): GAGVSQSPRYKVAKRGQDVALRCDPISGHVSLFWYQQALGQGPEFLTYFQNEAQLDKSGLPSDRFFAERPEGSVSTLKIQRTQQEDSAVYLCASSRTGGSGNTIYFGEGSWLTVV.

The chain uses TRBV6-2 or TRBV6-3 and TRBJ2-7; 7 bases align to TRBD1. This CDR3 comprises 17 residues. Germline-derived CDR1 and CDR2 are MNHEY and SVGEGT. The ends lost 2 bases at V and 3 bases at J; junction bases unmatched: 13. CDR3 region: CASSYAEIPGQNYEQYF. CDR3 in DNA: TGTGCCAGCAGTTACGCGGAAATACCGGGACAGAACTACGAGCAGTACTTC.

The chain is built from TRBV11-2 and TRBJ1-2; possibly TRBD1 for D (6 bases). Trimming removed 5 bases from V and 8 bases from J, with 21 bases in between. The CDR3 is 15 residues long. Germline lookup yields CDR1 SGHAT and CDR2 FQNNGV. The CDR3 region is CASSPWGRVDWGYTF. The CDR3 region has the DNA TGTGCCAGCAGCCCATGGGGGCGGGTCGATTGGGGCTACACCTTC.

This chain uses TRBV3-1 (or the pseudogene TRBV3-2) with TRBJ1-5, with D unclear. Germline V lookup: CDR1 LGHDT, CDR2 YNNKEL (reference sequence). There are 15 residues in the CDR3. V was shortened by 2 bases and J by 2 bases, with 10 bases between the two germline ends. CDR3 amino acids: CASSQWASGNQPQHF. The CDR3 region has the DNA TGTGCCAGCAGCCAATGGGCGTCAGGCAATCAGCCCCAGCATTTT.

The chain couples TRBV29-1 to TRBJ1-2; 7 bases line up with TRBD1. CDR1 is SQVTM, CDR2 ANQGSEA, per germline. J gave up 0 bases and V 7 bases, and 2 bases lay outside the gene matches. This CDR3 is 12 amino acids long. CDR3 loop: CSGGQSNYGYTF. DNA for the CDR3: TGCAGCGGGGGACAGTCTAACTATGGCTACACCTTC.

The rearrangement links TRBV7-2 to TRBJ2-7, with 7 bases fitting TRBD2. V dropped 2 bases and J dropped 2; count of bases not matched to a gene: 9. Germline V CDR1 and CDR2: SGHTA, FQGNSA. CDR3 length: 16 residues. CDR3 DNA sequence: TGTGCCAGCAGCTTAACTGGGTCTAGCGGTACCTACGAGCAGTACTTC. It encodes CASSLTGSSGTYEQYF.

This clone was detected once. The chain employs TRBV7-2 and TRBJ2-7; the match to TRBD1 covers 7 bases. The germline V gene has CDR1 SGHTA and CDR2 FQGNSA. V shed 3 bases, J shed 8 bases, and the junction held 7 bases outside the gene matches. CDR3 size: 13 residues. For the CDR3, the DNA is TGTGCCAGCAGCTTGTGGACAGGAGGCAAGCAGTACTTC. Protein product: CASSLWTGGKQYF.

This sequence joins TRBV30 and TRBJ1-4; 8 nucleotides match TRBD1. Per the germline V gene, CDR1 is GTSNPN and CDR2 is SVGIG (reference sequence). The CDR3 extends over 12 amino acids. V gave up 4 bases and J gave up 8 bases; unmatched junction bases: 3. This CDR3 is CAWTGGPEKLFF. CDR3 in DNA: TGTGCCTGGACAGGGGGCCCAGAAAAACTGTTTTTT.